A single sample gave rise to the 19 T cell receptor beta chains below, sequenced in a study of T cell responses to AZD1222 COVID-19 vaccine. Only in-frame clones appear in the TCRdb table, and some are missing; sequencing was by immunoSEQ multiplex PCR. This table has some 91,000 clones, about nine tenths appearing once. This material consisted of peripheral blood, taken on day 0 of AZD1222 vaccination. The receptors were gathered from an adult in good health.

This clone was counted a single time. This rearrangement joins TRBV27 to TRBJ1-2; no definite D call. The CDR3 is made up of 13 amino acids. Deletions cut 7 bases from V and 8 bases from J, with 17 bases between. The germline V gene has CDR1 MNHEY and CDR2 SMNVEV (reference sequence). The DNA for the CDR3 is TGTGCCAGCACCACAACCCCGGGTCAGGGCTACACCTTC. The encoded protein is CASTTTPGQGYTF.

The CDR3, as DNA: TGTGCCAGCAGCCAAGGGGCGACAGGGGTCTCCTACGAGCAGTACTTC. Translating gives CASSQGATGVSYEQYF. V and J are TRBV3-1 (or the pseudogene TRBV3-2) and TRBJ2-7, with 8 positions matching TRBD1. V dropped 1 base and J dropped 0; count of bases not matched to a gene: 5. This CDR3 spans 16 amino acids. Germline CDR1 LGHDT, CDR2 YNNKEL (reference sequence).

V usage is TRBV24-1 and J usage is TRBJ2-3, with 10 bases aligning to TRBD2. V was clipped by 4 bases and J by 4 bases; unmatched bases: 4. This CDR3 is built from 15 residues. Germline V gene sequence: CDR1 KGHDR, CDR2 SFDVKD. The CDR3 reads CATSESSGSPDTQYF. The CDR3, as DNA: TGTGCCACCAGTGAATCTAGCGGGAGTCCAGATACGCAGTATTTT.

The chain uses TRBV24-1 and TRBJ2-5; 7 nucleotides agree with TRBD1. The CDR3 covers 15 residues. Losses at the gene ends were 4 bases for V and 3 bases for J; bases not matched to a gene: 7. CDR1 is KGHDR and CDR2 is SFDVKD in the germline V gene. DNA of the CDR3: TGTGCCACCAGTGAATTCGTACAGGGGAAAGAGACCCAGTACTTC. It is translated as CATSEFVQGKETQYF.

This chain links TRBV7-9 with TRBJ1-4; D gene uncertain. The CDR3 runs to 14 residues. The ends were cut back, 6 bases at V and 4 bases at J, with 12 bases in the middle. CDR1 is SEHNR, CDR2 FQNEAQ, per germline (reference sequence). This CDR3 reads CASSMSRLNEKLFF. CDR3 DNA sequence: TGTGCCAGCAGTATGAGCCGGCTTAATGAAAAACTGTTTTTT. Looking up the rest from reference TRBV7-9 and TRBJ1-4 gives the full variable domain: DTGVSQNPRHKITKRGQNVTFRCDPISEHNRLYWYRQTLGQGPEFLTYFQNEAQLEKSRLLSDRFSAERPKGSFSTLEIQRTEQGDSAMYLCASSMSRLNEKLFFGSGTQLSVL.

The genes are TRBV25-1 and TRBJ2-3; 11 bases agree with TRBD2. In germline, CDR1 is MGHDK, CDR2 SYGVNS. The CDR3 has 15 amino acids. J was trimmed by 6 bases and V by 7 bases; bases with no gene match: 9. CDR3 nucleotides: TGTGCCAGCACACCTAAGACTAGCGGGATGGATACGCAGTATTTT. Amino acid sequence: CASTPKTSGMDTQYF.

The chain employs TRBV30 and TRBJ2-7, with D unresolved. Trimming removed 2 bases at V and 2 bases at J, with 7 bases between. Germline V gene data show CDR1 as GTSNPN and CDR2 as SVGIG (reference sequence). The CDR3 extends over 12 amino acids. The CDR3 spells CAWSRLTYEQYF. CDR3 DNA sequence: TGTGCCTGGAGTCGTTTAACCTACGAGCAGTACTTC.

The gene calls are TRBV2 and TRBJ2-3; tentatively, D is TRBD1 (6 bases). Trimming pared 6 bases from V and 0 bases from J, leaving 13 bases between. Looked up from germline, CDR1 is SNHLY and CDR2 is FYNNEI. This CDR3 has 15 amino acids. CDR3 sequence (DNA): TGTGCCAGCAGCTGGGACATCTATAGCACAGATACGCAGTATTTT. It yields the protein CASSWDIYSTDTQYF.

This chain links TRBV6-5 with TRBJ2-6; 7 nucleotides align to TRBD2. This CDR3 contains 15 residues. From germline, CDR1 is MNHEY and CDR2 SVGAGI. After removal of 4 bases from V and 3 bases from J, the junction contained 3 bases not matched to a gene. The CDR3 DNA follows: TGTGCCAGCAGTTCCGGGGAGGGTGGGGCCAACGTCCTGACTTTC. Amino acid sequence: CASSSGEGGANVLTF.

The genes are TRBV6-5 and TRBJ2-1; 11 bases are shared with TRBD2. The CDR3 runs to 16 residues. V gave up 0 bases and J gave up 7 bases; unmatched junction bases: 5. The germline V gene encodes CDR1 MNHEY and CDR2 SVGAGI. The CDR3 is CASSYSTASGRNEQFF. The CDR3, as DNA: TGTGCCAGCAGTTACTCGACGGCTAGCGGGAGGAATGAGCAGTTCTTC.

The J gene is TRBJ2-1, the V gene TRBV19, with D possibly TRBD1 on 6 matching bases. CDR3 length: 12 residues. V was cut by 5 bases and J by 13 bases, with 15 bases left in between. Per the germline V gene, CDR1 is LNHDA and CDR2 is SQIVND (reference sequence). CDR3 nucleotides: TGTGCCAGTAGTGAAACAGGGCGATCACAGTTCTTC. It is translated as CASSETGRSQFF.

V is TRBV12-3 or TRBV12-4 and J is TRBJ2-1; unclear D gene. The CDR3 totals 11 residues. With 7 bases removed from V and 5 bases from J, the gap between germline ends came to 6 bases. CDR3 sequence reads: CASTYNNEQFF. The CDR3 nucleotides read TGTGCCAGCACCTACAACAATGAGCAGTTCTTC.

This chain links TRBV5-6 with TRBJ1-1; TRBD1 aligns across 9 bases. V dropped 0 bases and J dropped 10; count of bases not matched to a gene: 10. The CDR3 is 15 amino acids. Germline CDR1 SGHDT, CDR2 YYEEEE. Here the CDR3 reads CASSLGTGVTNVAFF. CDR3 DNA sequence: TGTGCCAGCAGCTTGGGGACAGGGGTGACGAACGTAGCTTTCTTT. The entire variable domain, with the rest obtained from reference TRBV5-6 and TRBJ1-1, is as follows: DAGVTQSPTHLIKTRGQQVTLRCSPKSGHDTVSWYQQALGQGPQFIFQYYEEEERQRGNFPDRFSGHQFPNYSSELNVNALLLGDSALYLCASSLGTGVTNVAFFGQGTRLTVV.

The V and J genes are TRBV6-5 and TRBJ2-1; 13 nucleotides agree with TRBD2. Trimming removed 6 bases from V and 8 bases from J; junction bases left unmatched: 7. CDR1 and CDR2 (germline): MNHEY, SVGAGI. This CDR3 is built from 15 residues. CDR3 sequence: CASSGLAGEADEQFF. The DNA for the CDR3 is TGTGCCAGCAGCGGACTAGCGGGAGAAGCGGATGAGCAGTTCTTC.

J is TRBJ1-5 and V is TRBV21-1; the D segment call TRBD1 is taken from the table without a DNA check. TRBV21-1 is labeled a pseudogene. This CDR3 contains 15 residues. The CDR3 nucleotides are TGTGCCAGCAGCAAAGTTGCAGAATACAATCAGCCCCAGCATTTT. Its translation: CASSKVAEYNQPQHF.

The chain has TRBV29-1 and TRBJ2-7; D may be TRBD1 (6 bases). The CDR3 totals 12 residues. CDR1 and CDR2 from the germline V gene are SQVTM and ANQGSEA. Trimming removed 3 bases from V and 2 bases from J, with 8 bases in between. CDR3 residues: CSVDEGAYEQYF. CDR3 coding DNA: TGCAGCGTTGATGAGGGGGCCTACGAGCAGTACTTC.

The chain recombines TRBV11-3 with TRBJ2-1; 8 nucleotides agree with TRBD2. V lost 3 bases, J lost 2 bases, and 0 bases stayed unmatched. This CDR3 contains 14 residues. Germline V CDR1 and CDR2: SGHNT, YENEEA. The CDR3 coding sequence is TGTGCCAGCAGCTTTAGCGGGGCCTACAATGAGCAGTTCTTC. Its protein product is CASSFSGAYNEQFF.

Only one count was recorded for this clone. The V and J genes are TRBV2 and TRBJ1-1, with a weak D call TRBD1 (6 bases). The germline V and J ends were trimmed by 2 bases and 0 bases, with 10 bases remaining between them. Germline values: CDR1 SNHLY, CDR2 FYNNEI. This CDR3 comprises 15 residues. The CDR3 bases are TGTGCCAGCAGTGAACAGGGGATTCTGAACACTGAAGCTTTCTTT. It encodes CASSEQGILNTEAFF.

The chain carries TRBV6-5 and TRBJ1-5; D remains unclear. The CDR3 has 15 amino acids. Germline CDR1 reads MNHEY; CDR2 reads SVGAGI. The ends were cut back, 6 bases at V and 0 bases at J, with 12 bases in the middle. The CDR3 nucleotides are TGTGCCAGCAGCTCGGACGCGGATAGCAATCAGCCCCAGCATTTT. It translates to CASSSDADSNQPQHF.